Listed here are 20 T cell receptor beta chains from one sample, sequenced in a study of regulatory T cells in long-lasting Graves disease. Assembly of TCR beta libraries relied on iRepertoire HTBI primers together with Arm-PCR of CDR3 regions. TCRdb reprocessed the multiplex PCR reads with MiXCR, giving one entry per CDR3 protein. The table lists approximately 400,000 distinct CDR3 sequences, about 15% of them singletons. Time point reported: newly diagnosed GD, antithyroid drugs for less than 3 months. Construction of the TCR library relied on RNA isolated from PBMCs. The data also belong to a second study, concerning T cells in Graves' hyperthyroidism and ophthalmopathy.

The material sequenced was peripheral blood mononuclear cells (PBMCs), taken at new diagnosis, from a patient treated with antithyroid drugs. Source of these receptors: a woman aged 25 to 39 with Graves disease.

The sample holds many counts of this clonotype. The chain couples TRBV18 to TRBJ2-5; 8 bases fit TRBD1. Germline lookup yields CDR1 KGHSH and CDR2 LQKENI. CDR3 length: 14 amino acids. V lost 3 bases, J lost 2 bases, and 2 bases stayed unmatched. The CDR3: CASSPGDRQETQYF. CDR3 in DNA: TGTGCCAGCTCACCGGGGGACAGGCAAGAGACCCAGTACTTC.

This chain joins TRBV20-1 and TRBJ2-1, with TRBD2 matching 11 bases. The CDR3 consists of 14 residues. The germline V gene encodes CDR1 DFQATT and CDR2 SNEGSKA (reference sequence). The CDR3 DNA is TGCAGCACCGGGACTAGCGGCAAATACAATGAGCAGTTCTTC. Translation gives CSTGTSGKYNEQFF.

This clonotype was found many times. The chain couples TRBV20-1 to TRBJ2-7; tentatively, D is TRBD1 (7 bases). The V end was cut by 3 bases, the J end by 0 bases, with 15 bases between. CDR1 DFQATT and CDR2 SNEGSKA come from the germline V gene (reference sequence). The CDR3 is made up of 15 amino acids. The CDR3 reads CSASGRQGLSYEQYF. The DNA of the CDR3 is TGCAGTGCTAGCGGCCGACAGGGACTCTCCTACGAGCAGTACTTC.

In this sample, this clonotype turned up a few times. The chain has TRBV2 and TRBJ2-7; D not certain. Trimming removed 8 bases from V and 3 bases from J, with 11 bases in between. Germline lookup yields CDR1 SNHLY and CDR2 FYNNEI. The CDR3 extends over 12 amino acids. The CDR3: CASFVANYEQYF. The CDR3 DNA follows: TGTGCCAGCTTTGTGGCCAACTACGAGCAGTACTTC.

This clonotype was observed at least ten times. This sequence joins TRBV11-3 and TRBJ2-1, with 10 positions matching TRBD2. The CDR3 runs to 16 residues. The germline CDR1 and CDR2 sequences are SGHNT and YENEEA. V was pared by 0 bases and J by 6 bases, with 5 bases of the junction left unmatched. DNA for the CDR3: TGTGCCAGCAGCTTAGAGGCACTAGCGGGAAGCAATGAGCAGTTCTTC. Its protein product is CASSLEALAGSNEQFF.

In the case of this clonotype: A much more abundant neighbour one base away suggests this may be a read error. V usage is TRBV7-3 and J usage is TRBJ2-1; 10 bases line up with TRBD1. The junction had 11 bases not matched to a gene; V was cut back by 5 bases and J by 7 bases. Looked up from germline, CDR1 is SGHTA and CDR2 is FQGTGA. The CDR3 covers 16 residues. This chain's CDR3 is CASSPPTGTGVNEQFF. Here the CDR3 DNA reads TGTGCCAGCAGCCCTCCTACGGGGACAGGGGTGAATGAGCAGTTCTTC.

At least ten counts were recorded for this clonotype. The chain carries TRBV28 and TRBJ2-5; 10 bases fit TRBD2. V was pared by 8 bases and J by 2 bases, with 5 bases of the junction left unmatched. The CDR3 spans 14 residues. Germline V CDR1 and CDR2: MDHEN, SYDVKM. The CDR3 is CASEREGEQETQYF. The CDR3 DNA sequence: TGTGCCAGCGAGCGGGAGGGGGAACAAGAGACCCAGTACTTC.

V is TRBV3-1 and J is TRBJ1-4; D possibly corresponds to TRBD1 (6 bases). The CDR3 has 16 residues. V was clipped by 4 bases and J by 5 bases, with 17 bases between them. Germline V gives CDR1 LGHDT, CDR2 YNNKEL (reference sequence). The CDR3 region has the DNA TGTGCCAGCAGCCCCACAGGGTTTAAGGAGAATGAAAAACTGTTTTTT. Its translation is CASSPTGFKENEKLFF. The full variable domain, rest sourced from reference TRBV3-1 and TRBJ1-4, is DTAVSQTPKYLVTQMGNDKSIKCEQNLGHDTMYWYKQDSKKFLKIMFSYNNKELIINETVPNRFSPKSPDKAHLNLHINSLELGDSAVYFCASSPTGFKENEKLFFGSGTQLSVL.

This clonotype was seen many times. Mismatch with germline at one junction end may stem from a read error. The V call is TRBV28, the J call TRBJ2-5, with TRBD2 as a possible D gene (6 bases). Looked up from germline, CDR1 is MDHEN and CDR2 is SYDVKM. There are 14 residues in the CDR3. CDR3 amino acids: CAARGLSGQGTQYF. CDR3 nucleotide sequence: TGTGCCGCTCGTGGACTATCAGGCCAAGGGACCCAGTACTTC. Together with reference TRBV28 and TRBJ2-5, the CDR3 gives the full variable domain: DVKVTQSSRYLVKRTGEKVFLECVQDMDHENMFWYRQDPGLGLRLIYFSYDVKMKEKGDIPEGYSVSREKKERFSLILESASTNQTSMYLCAARGLSGQGTQYFGPGTRLLVL.

This clonotype was counted a few times. V usage is TRBV12-3 or TRBV12-4 and J usage is TRBJ2-3, with 9 bases that match TRBD2. This CDR3 has 18 amino acids. The J segment lost 4 bases and the V segment lost 4 bases, leaving 15 bases of the junction unmatched. The CDR3 DNA reads TGTGCCAGCAGTTCCACACTTTCTAGCGGGGTCGTCTCAGATACGCAGTATTTT. As protein: CASSSTLSSGVVSDTQYF.

The chain employs TRBV5-6 and TRBJ1-1; maybe TRBD1 (5 bases). The CDR3 has 13 residues. The germline V gene encodes CDR1 SGHDT and CDR2 YYEEEE. V was clipped by 3 bases and J by 10 bases, with 16 bases between them. The DNA of the CDR3 is TGTGCCAGCAGCTCAGGGTCTACCTCCGGAGCTTTCTTT. It yields the protein CASSSGSTSGAFF. Filled out from reference TRBV5-6 and TRBJ1-1, the complete variable domain reads DAGVTQSPTHLIKTRGQQVTLRCSPKSGHDTVSWYQQALGQGPQFIFQYYEEEERQRGNFPDRFSGHQFPNYSSELNVNALLLGDSALYLCASSSGSTSGAFFGQGTRLTVV.

This clonotype was picked up many times. V usage is TRBV18 and J usage is TRBJ2-2, with 7 bases lining up with TRBD1. The J segment lost 0 bases and the V segment lost 2 bases, leaving 3 bases of the junction unmatched. Germline-derived CDR1 and CDR2 are KGHSH and LQKENI. This CDR3 is 16 amino acids long. CDR3 DNA sequence: TGTGCCAGCTCACCAGACGGGACAGCGAACACCGGGGAGCTGTTTTTT. Translation: CASSPDGTANTGELFF.

CDR3 amino acids: CSAHRDSYEQYF. For the CDR3, the DNA is TGCAGTGCTCACCGGGACAGCTACGAGCAGTACTTC. The chain couples TRBV20-1 to TRBJ2-7; 7 nucleotides match TRBD1. V shed 5 bases, J shed 3 bases, and the junction held 4 bases outside the gene matches. In germline, CDR1 is DFQATT, CDR2 SNEGSKA (reference sequence). CDR3 size: 12 residues.

This clonotype was picked up many times. The chain recombines TRBV7-9 with TRBJ2-7, with D maybe TRBD2 (5 bases). The germline gives CDR1 SEHNR, CDR2 FQNEAQ (reference sequence). This CDR3 has 14 residues. V lost 1 base and J 5 bases, leaving 12 bases between the germline ends. CDR3 sequence: CASSLELARDEQYF. The CDR3 region has the DNA TGTGCCAGCAGCTTAGAGTTAGCGCGAGACGAGCAGTACTTC.

This clonotype was counted at least ten times. The chain has TRBV2 and TRBJ2-6; D gene uncertain. Germline assignment: CDR1 SNHLY and CDR2 FYNNEI. The CDR3 is 14 residues long. The V end was cut by 5 bases, the J end by 4 bases, with 9 bases between. Here the CDR3 DNA reads TGTGCCAGCAGTCTAAGTTACGGGGCCAACGTCCTGACTTTC. It translates to CASSLSYGANVLTF.

This clonotype appeared once. A much larger clone lies a single base off, so this may be a read error. The genes are TRBV6-2 or TRBV6-3 and TRBJ2-1; possible D gene TRBD2, 6 bases. The germline V gene has CDR1 MNHEY and CDR2 SVGEGT. The V gene lost 5 bases and the J gene lost 9 bases, with 20 bases spanning the gap. This CDR3 spans 15 amino acids. CDR3 bases: TGTGCCAGCAGTACACGTGGGCCAGCGGGCGGTGAGCAGTTCTTC. It encodes CASSTRGPAGGEQFF.

The CDR3 is CAWRRLAGVSDTQYF. The CDR3 DNA follows: TGTGCCTGGAGAAGACTAGCGGGAGTTTCAGATACGCAGTATTTT. The chain recombines TRBV30 with TRBJ2-3; 12 nucleotides agree with TRBD2. The germline CDR1 and CDR2 sequences are GTSNPN and SVGIG (reference sequence). Trimming at V came to 3 bases and at J to 4 bases, leaving 5 bases not matched to a gene. The CDR3 length is 15 residues.

A few counts support this clonotype. The chain is built from TRBV5-1 and TRBJ1-1; no firm D call. The ends were cut back, 0 bases at V and 0 bases at J, with 9 bases in the middle. The CDR3 spans 15 residues. The germline gives CDR1 SGHRS, CDR2 YFSETQ. CDR3 DNA: TGCGCCAGCAGCTTGGGGGTGGGTATGAACACTGAAGCTTTCTTT. It translates to CASSLGVGMNTEAFF.

This clonotype was recorded at least ten times. This sequence joins TRBV2 and TRBJ2-7; no clear D gene. Germline CDR1 reads SNHLY; CDR2 reads FYNNEI. CDR3 length: 11 residues. With 7 bases removed from V and 1 base from J, the gap between germline ends came to 5 bases. The chain's CDR3 is CASIVSYEQYF. DNA of the CDR3: TGTGCCAGCATTGTATCCTACGAGCAGTACTTC.

This clonotype was seen many times. This sequence joins TRBV7-8 and TRBJ2-1, with 9 bases aligning to TRBD2. Trimming cost V 5 bases and J 10 bases; bases outside gene matches: 15. In germline, CDR1 is SGHVS, CDR2 FQNEAQ. CDR3 size: 16 residues. CDR3 DNA: TGTGCCAGCAGCCCTCTCCCAGCGGGAGGCCCGGGGGAGCAGTTCTTC. Translating gives CASSPLPAGGPGEQFF.